This entry features one T cell receptor beta chain sequence. The antigen remains unidentified. Germline V gene lookup returns CDR1 SEHNR and CDR2 FQNEAQ (reference sequence). J lost 5 bases, V lost 5 bases, and 8 bases had no gene match. The CDR3 runs 15 residues. Measured with immunoSEQ multiplex PCR; TCRdb has only the in-frame clones, and not every one. Among fewer than 150,000 clones listed, 75% to 95% were seen once. The sample is drawn from a study of T cell responses to AZD1222 COVID-19 vaccine. Overall study findings and caveats: A mostly white British donor set with more females was recruited, and clonal diversity was possibly underestimated. Of spike-specific TCRs, nearly half reportedly target regions left unmutated in variants.

The chain recombines TRBV7-9 with TRBJ1-1, with TRBD1 identical over 10 bases. This material consisted of peripheral blood, taken on day 0 of AZD1222 vaccination. The sequence was obtained from an adult in good health. The CDR3 is CASSPRGTGETEAFF. In nucleotides, the CDR3 is TGTGCCAGCAGCCCCCGGGGGACAGGGGAGACTGAAGCTTTCTTT.